This T cell receptor beta chain was retrieved from a study of blood T cell repertoires in COVID-19 (dated by TCRdb to between 2020 and 2021). For the study in its entirety: Samples covering the acute and convalescent phases of COVID-19 were provided by collaborators in the United States, Italy and Spain. The prospective study material was composed of cDNA or gDNA derived from T cells, B-cell-depleted T cells, or PBMCs. The dataset comprised deeply sampled blood TCRbeta repertoires from subjects exposed to, actively infected with, or recovered from COVID-19. The repertoires were released in a freely available public database meant as a resource for research on the immune response to SARS-CoV-2. The samples were drawn from two sources: the first 160 participants of the ongoing ImmuneRACE study, and 1,000 to 1,500 subjects contributed by 6 global collaborators. A de-identified subject ID, COVID-19 status, age in years and sex were almost always included in the sample metadata. Where available, HLA class I and class II types were taken from metadata supplied by the sample provider and were not determined by assay-based typing.

As concerns this clone: The antigen it recognizes is unknown. No base quality values were provided; no much bigger clone lies one nucleotide off.

The investigation overall reported the following: Clinical and demographic metadata were provided uncurated, with the amount varying by source and participant.

Based on the germline V gene, the CDR1 and CDR2 sequences are SGHDN and FVKESK. For this chain, trimming is 1 base at the V end and 3 bases at the J end, and the number of junction bases without a gene match is 6. The CDR3 has 17 amino acids, counting the end cysteine and phenylalanine. Left in the record is the CDR3 DNA by itself, 51 bases read in frame from the first base. The collaborating institutions used their own protocols to collect whole blood in K2EDTA tubes. Collaborator samples were shipped for TCRbeta analysis as frozen whole blood, isolated PBMCs, or DNA extracted from either sample type. TCRbeta CDR3 regions were amplified from genomic DNA using the immunoSEQ Assay, a bias-controlled multiplex PCR. As for the authors' bioinformatics: Within the assay, amplification of reference gene primers was used to estimate how many nucleated cells each sample contained. Sequence reads were collapsed and filtered to measure the absolute abundance of every unique TCRbeta CDR3 rearrangement. For each sample, productive Simpson clonality was calculated as the square root of Simpson's diversity index across productive rearrangements. TCRdb mirrors the immuneACCESS table, restricted to in-frame sequences. Some clones are absent from its copies; in checked studies, under half trace to an unresolved V gene, and the reason for the others is unknown. V, J and clone size reflect that table, while D and trimming were determined from the DNA. The sample table shows roughly 56,000 clones, and 85% are seen once. The ten biggest clones cover about 5.3% of the sample.

The V gene is TRBV14 and the J gene is TRBJ2-3; 11 central nucleotides agree with TRBD1. This sequence was found in a man in his 70s with acute or convalescent COVID-19. The source material was peripheral blood. In nucleotide form, the sequence is TGTGCCAGCAGCCAAGGACCGGGACAGGGGGAAACAGATACGCAGTATTTT. Its protein product is CASSQGPGQGETDTQYF.